This T cell receptor beta chain was captured in a study of blood T cell repertoires in COVID-19. Study context: Donors in Cohort 3 who had recovered were those with two negative PCRs, healthcare professional clearance, or resolution of their symptoms. Sites in the United States, Italy and Spain provided acute and convalescent COVID-19 samples. PBMCs, B-cell-depleted T cells, or T cells provided the cDNA or gDNA that made up the material.

Those who participated ranged in age from roughly 18 to 89 years and resided in about 24 US areas. This CDR3 comprises 14 residues. Trimming at V came to 2 bases and at J to 4 bases, leaving 2 bases not matched to a gene. Germline values: CDR1 LGHDT, CDR2 YNNKEL (reference sequence). Assay: immunoSEQ multiplex PCR; the TCRdb copy retains only in-frame clones and omits some. The data show some 180,000 clones, with around 80% seen just once and around 17% held by the top ten. J is TRBJ2-7 and V is TRBV3-1 (or the pseudogene TRBV3-2), with 10 bases aligning to TRBD2. The specimen sequenced was PBMCs or T cells enriched from blood (not recorded which). This clonotype originated in a woman in her 70s in a cohort exposed to, infected with or recovered from COVID-19 (not recorded which). DNA for the CDR3: TGTGCCAGCAGCCAACTAGCGGGGGAGTACGAGCAGTACTTC. It translates to CASSQLAGEYEQYF.